This T cell receptor beta chain was captured in a study of PD-1 blockade in classical Hodgkin lymphoma. Study information: Nivolumab 3 mg/kg was given intravenously every 2 weeks. Overall study results and limits: Anyone who began nivolumab under 1 year after ASCT was excluded.

The CDR3 loop spans 17 amino acids. With 0 bases clipped from V and 3 bases from J, the junction kept 11 bases outside the gene matches. Germline CDR1 is SGHDT and CDR2 is YYEEEE. Relapses following autologous stem cell transplantation were seen in all patients, with brentuximab vedotin exposure varying. Patients' outcomes at their best amounted to complete response, partial response or progressive disease. Points on this clone: The antigen is not known.

This table comes from immunoSEQ multiplex PCR, and its TCRdb copy is limited to in-frame clones, with some not included. The table includes approximately 89,000 clones, 75% to 90% detected once. The clonotype was recovered from a human donor with classical Hodgkin lymphoma. This material consisted of peripheral blood mononuclear cells (PBMCs), taken at baseline. The J gene is TRBJ1-2, the V gene TRBV5-6; 7 bases match TRBD1. CDR3 loop: CASSLEGGQRPYYGYTF. The CDR3, as DNA: TGTGCCAGCAGCTTGGAAGGGGGACAGAGGCCCTACTATGGCTACACCTTC.